This is a list of T cell receptor beta chains from one sample in a study of blood T cells in healthy people across ages. Each CDR3 protein is one row after TCRdb ran MiXCR on the 5' RACE reads. The sample has 1.4 million to 1.5 million distinct CDR3 sequences, around 39% seen once. Sequencing was carried out using blood. The source of these receptors is a woman aged 18-29 years in good health. Both conserved end residues are part of each CDR3. A D gene is named only where the DNA matches it firmly. Clone size is stated in some rows and not others, as once, few, many or a class when expanded.

size,J,V,D,DNA,CDR3
-,TRBJ2-5,TRBV10-3,TRBD2,TGTGCCATCAATTTCGGGGGGGCCGAAGAGACCCGGTACTTC,CAINFGGAEETRYF
few,TRBJ2-7,TRBV5-1,TRBD2,TGCGCCAGCAGCGCAGAGGAGGGATTAGCGGGGTACGAGCAGTACTTC,CASSAEEGLAGYEQYF
few,TRBJ2-1,TRBV4-1,TRBD1,TGCGCCAGCAGCCAAGCACATTACGGGACAGGGGGCTCGAATGAGCAGTTCTTC,CASSQAHYGTGGSNEQFF
-,TRBJ2-1,TRBV4-2,-,TGTGCCAGCAGCCTAGGGAGTAGCGGCGCTACCTACAATGAGCAGTTCTTC,CASSLGSSGATYNEQFF
-,TRBJ1-2,TRBV9,-,TGTGCCGGCAGCGTTGTTAACGCGGACTATGGCTACACCTTC,CAGSVVNADYGYTF
-,TRBJ2-7,TRBV3-1,-,TGTGCCAGCAGCAAAGAAGGGAGAGCCTACGAGCAGTACTTC,CASSKEGRAYEQYF
-,TRBJ2-7,TRBV5-1,TRBD2,TGCGCCAGCAGCAGGTTAGCGGGGACCGTCAATGAGCAGTACTTC,CASSRLAGTVNEQYF
few,TRBJ2-7,TRBV18,TRBD1,TGTGCCAGCTCACCTCCGGGACAGCTTCAGCAGTACTTC,CASSPPGQLQQYF
few,TRBJ2-6,TRBV4-2,TRBD1,TGTGCCAGCAGCCGAGAACAGGGGTCCTACTCTGGGGCCAACGTCCTGACTTTC,CASSREQGSYSGANVLTF
-,TRBJ2-5,TRBV5-1,TRBD1,TGCGCCAGCAGCCTGGGACAGGGGGGTATTGAGCAGTACTTC,CASSLGQGGIEQYF
-,TRBJ2-3,TRBV2,TRBD1,TGTGCCAGCAGACCGGACAGGGTAGGGGTAGATACGCAGTATTTT,CASRPDRVGVDTQYF
-,TRBJ1-6,TRBV6-1,TRBD1,TGTGCCAGCCCGGGACAGGAGAATTCACCCCTCCACTTT,CASPGQENSPLHF
-,TRBJ2-3,TRBV6-5,-,TGTGCCAGCGGATTAGGTGGGAAGGGCACAGATACGCAGTATTTT,CASGLGGKGTDTQYF
few,TRBJ2-7,TRBV5-1,-,TGCGCCTCAAAGTCAGGACTCACTGAATACGAGCAGTACTTC,CASKSGLTEYEQYF
-,TRBJ2-1,TRBV20-1,-,TGCAGTGCTAGCGGAGCATGGGGAGGCTCCTACAATGAGCAGTTCTTC,CSASGAWGGSYNEQFF
-,TRBJ1-1,TRBV15,-,TGTGCCACCAGCAGAGCGGTGGGGATGAACACTGAAGCTTTCTTT,CATSRAVGMNTEAFF
-,TRBJ2-1,TRBV9,-,TGTGCCAGCAGCCTTGCCGGGGATAACAATGAGCAGTTCTTC,CASSLAGDNNEQFF
-,TRBJ2-7,TRBV6-5,-,TGTGCCAGCAGTTACTCGAAGGTCAGCTCCTACGAGCAGTACTTC,CASSYSKVSSYEQYF
few,TRBJ2-1,TRBV12-3/TRBV12-4,-,TGTGCCAGCAGTTTTGGGCCCGCGGTGCAGTTCTTC,CASSFGPAVQFF
-,TRBJ2-7,TRBV6-5,-,TGTGCCAGCAGTTCACAACAGGCTCCCCAGTACTTC,CASSSQQAPQYF
few,TRBJ2-1,TRBV5-1,-,TGCGCCAGCAGCTTGGGACTTGAGGTTTCCAATGAGCAGTTCTTC,CASSLGLEVSNEQFF
-,TRBJ2-7,TRBV25-1,-,TGTGACTCCCTCCATGGAACCTACGAGCAGTACTTC,CDSLHGTYEQYF
-,TRBJ2-5,TRBV3-1,-,TGTGCCAGCAGCCAAGCCTGGGACACAGAGCAGTACTTC,CASSQAWDTEQYF
few,TRBJ1-1,TRBV6-5,-,TGTGCCAGCAATGGAGGGGCAGCCCTTGAAGCTTTCTTT,CASNGGAALEAFF
-,TRBJ2-1,TRBV3-1,TRBD1,TGTGCCAGCAGCAAAGACAGGGGTTATGAGCAGTTCTTC,CASSKDRGYEQFF
-,TRBJ1-1,TRBV4-2,-,TGCGCCAGCAGCCAAGAAGGCCGGGGGAACACTGAAGCTTTCTTT,CASSQEGRGNTEAFF
-,TRBJ2-1,TRBV5-1,-,TGCGCCAGCAGCTCCGCTAGCGATTGGGGGAATGAGCAGTTCTTC,CASSSASDWGNEQFF
once,TRBJ2-5,TRBV14,-,TGTGCCAGCAGCCAGGGACTCCCGCTGGGGACCCAGTACTTC,CASSQGLPLGTQYF
-,TRBJ2-7,TRBV20-1,-,TGCAGTGCTAGAGTTAAATCCGTGAATGAGCAGTACTTC,CSARVKSVNEQYF
few,TRBJ2-7,TRBV11-1,TRBD2,TGTGCCAGCAGCTTCGGGGCGGGGGACGAGCAGTACTTC,CASSFGAGDEQYF
-,TRBJ1-1,TRBV6-7,TRBD1,TGTGCCAGCAGTTACCCGGGGACAGGGAACGTGCCGAGGACTGAAGCTTTCTTT,CASSYPGTGNVPRTEAFF
-,TRBJ2-1,TRBV20-1,-,TGCAGTGCTAGAGATGAAGGCGGGGCGGCGGTAGGGAATGAGCAGTTCTTC,CSARDEGGAAVGNEQFF
few,TRBJ1-1,TRBV20-1,-,TGCAGTGCTATGGACACCCAGAACACTGAAGCTTTCTTT,CSAMDTQNTEAFF
-,TRBJ2-7,TRBV20-1,TRBD2,TGCAGTGCTAGCGGGGCAGCGGGGGATAGGTCCTACGAGCAGTACTTC,CSASGAAGDRSYEQYF
few,TRBJ2-5,TRBV20-1,TRBD1,TGCAGTGTCAGGGGGCTCCAAGAGACCCAGTACTTC,CSVRGLQETQYF
-,TRBJ2-7,TRBV20-1,-,TGCAGCGCCCGAGCCGGCCCGAGCTCCTACAATGAGCAGTACTTC,CSARAGPSSYNEQYF
-,TRBJ2-7,TRBV2,-,TGTGCCAGCAGTGAAGAGGCGGGACCTACCTACGAGCAGTACTTC,CASSEEAGPTYEQYF
-,TRBJ2-5,TRBV20-1,-,TGCAGTACTAGTGCAGGGTTAGGGGAGACCCAGTACTTC,CSTSAGLGETQYF
few,TRBJ1-2,TRBV2,TRBD1,TGTGCCAGCAGGTCGACCGGGACAGGGGTCTATGGCTACACCTTC,CASRSTGTGVYGYTF
few,TRBJ2-2,TRBV4-1,TRBD1,TGCGCCAGCAGCCAAGGACAGGGGGCGTCCGCCGGGGAGCTGTTTTTT,CASSQGQGASAGELFF